One sample yielded the 9 T cell receptor beta chains listed below, sequenced in a study of response to subunit inactivated influenza vaccine. A single record per CDR3 protein comes from TCRdb applying MiXCR to the RT-PCR reads. This sample has 610,000 or so distinct CDR3 sequences, with 11% to 15% found just once. This specimen consisted of PBMCs from blood, obtained about 13 days after vaccination. These receptors all stem from a man aged 50-59 years who received an inactivated influenza vaccine.

This clonotype was recorded a few times. The V and J genes are TRBV19 and TRBJ1-5, with unresolved D. CDR1 is LNHDA and CDR2 is SQIVND in the germline V gene (reference sequence). CDR3 length: 15 amino acids. V lost 4 bases, J lost 8 bases, and 18 bases lay in between. The CDR3 is CASSSTAGFGEPQHF. CDR3 bases: TGTGCCAGTAGTAGCACAGCCGGCTTTGGGGAGCCCCAGCATTTT.

In its sample, this clonotype was seen a few times. This sequence joins TRBV11-2 and TRBJ2-1, with 9 positions matching TRBD1. Trimming took 4 bases from V and 8 from J; bases not matched to a gene: 3. CDR3 length: 13 amino acids. Per germline, CDR1 SGHAT and CDR2 FQNNGV. Written as DNA, the CDR3 is TGTGCCAGCAGCTCTTACAGGGGGCATGAGCAGTTCTTC. Translating gives CASSSYRGHEQFF.

This clonotype came up a few times. The rearrangement links TRBV27 to TRBJ1-2; 9 positions agree with TRBD1. After removal of 5 bases from V and 2 bases from J, the junction contained 9 bases not matched to a gene. Germline CDR1 reads MNHEY; CDR2 reads SMNVEV (reference sequence). This CDR3 has 16 residues. The CDR3 DNA is TGTGCCAGCAGTCCTCAAAAGGGACAGGGCAACTATGGCTACACCTTC. Residues: CASSPQKGQGNYGYTF.

This chain uses TRBV5-1 with TRBJ2-1; 10 bases agree with TRBD2. This CDR3 is built from 15 residues. Trimming took 1 base from V and 8 from J; bases not matched to a gene: 6. Germline CDR1 is SGHRS and CDR2 is YFSETQ. The CDR3: CASSLQLAGEDEQFF. As DNA, the CDR3 is TGCGCCAGCAGCTTGCAGCTAGCGGGAGAAGATGAGCAGTTCTTC.

The chain uses TRBV20-1 and TRBJ2-7, with 8 bases matching TRBD2. Per the germline V gene, CDR1 is DFQATT and CDR2 is SNEGSKA (reference sequence). V lost 2 bases to trimming and J lost 5 bases; unmatched junction nucleotides: 11. The CDR3 totals 15 residues. Here the CDR3 reads CSARSPREGLNEQYF. The DNA of the CDR3 is TGCAGTGCTAGAAGCCCACGGGAGGGCCTCAACGAGCAGTACTTC.

This clonotype was seen a handful of times. The chain carries TRBV12-3 or TRBV12-4 and TRBJ2-5; tentatively, D is TRBD1 or TRBD2 (5 bases each). CDR3 length: 16 residues. Trimming stripped 5 bases from V and 4 bases from J, with 20 bases between. The CDR3 here is CASSRGFRRQGETQYF. CDR3 bases: TGTGCCAGCAGTAGGGGATTCAGGAGGCAGGGAGAGACCCAGTACTTC.

This clonotype was observed many times. J is TRBJ2-7 and V is TRBV6-2 or TRBV6-3, with TRBD2 identical over 9 bases. The V and J ends lost 2 bases and 1 base, in that order; junction bases with no gene match: 9. Germline CDR1 is MNHEY and CDR2 is SVGEGT. CDR3 length equals 17 residues. The CDR3 sequence is CASSYRRQRGASYEQYF. The CDR3 region has the DNA TGTGCCAGCAGTTACAGGCGGCAGCGGGGGGCATCCTACGAGCAGTACTTC.

This clonotype has ten or more counts. The chain's CDR3 is CSARDSRRVTYEQYF. The CDR3 DNA is TGCAGTGCTAGAGATTCCCGGCGGGTAACCTACGAGCAGTACTTC. The rearrangement uses TRBV20-1 and TRBJ2-7; TRBD2 is a possible D gene (5 bases). V was trimmed by 0 bases and J by 2 bases, leaving 14 bases between them. This CDR3 is built from 15 residues. The germline gives CDR1 DFQATT, CDR2 SNEGSKA (reference sequence).

This clonotype came up many times. This chain uses TRBV5-5 with TRBJ1-6; no definite D call. The germline V and J ends were trimmed by 0 bases and 0 bases, with 10 bases remaining between them. The CDR3 is made up of 17 amino acids. In germline, CDR1 is SGHKS, CDR2 YYEKEE (reference sequence). CDR3 coding DNA: TGTGCCAGCAGCTTGGCCAAGCGGGGCTCCTATAATTCACCCCTCCACTTT. This encodes CASSLAKRGSYNSPLHF. The variable domain in full, with the rest retrieved from reference TRBV5-5 and TRBJ1-6, is DAGVTQSPTHLIKTRGQQVTLRCSPISGHKSVSWYQQVLGQGPQFIFQYYEKEERGRGNFPDRFSARQFPNYSSELNVNALLLGDSALYLCASSLAKRGSYNSPLHFGNGTRLTVT.